Listed here are 32 T cell receptor beta chains from one sample, sequenced in a study of tumor and adjacent non-tumor tissue in lung cancer. No cell sorting was done before RNA was extracted from the tissue. The normal lung tissue was taken more than 3 cm from the tumor edge. The library came from three nested PCR rounds adapted from ARM-PCR protocols. Using its own MiXCR run on the multiplex PCR reads, TCRdb lists one record per CDR3 protein. The sample lists more than 45,000 distinct CDR3 sequences, 64% seen once, with 30% in the top ten. Sequencing was carried out using distant non-tumor lung tissue. Source of these receptors: a woman aged 70 to 79 with non-small cell lung cancer.

The sample holds a few counts of this clonotype. A much larger clonotype is one base distant, so this may be a read error. The chain combines TRBV13 with TRBJ2-6; D gene ambiguous. The CDR3 covers 15 residues. Looked up from germline, CDR1 is PRHDT and CDR2 is FYEKMQ (reference sequence). CDR3 residues: CASNLARTGANVLTF. The CDR3 nucleotides are TGTGCCAGCAACTTAGCTCGGACTGGGGCCAACGTCCTGACTTTC.

This clonotype was recorded at least ten times. The rearrangement uses TRBV11-2 and TRBJ2-5; D may be TRBD2 (5 bases). V was trimmed by 5 bases and J by 1 base, leaving 14 bases between them. Germline lookup yields CDR1 SGHAT and CDR2 FQNNGV. The CDR3 is 15 amino acids. CDR3 bases: TGTGCCAGCAGCCCTGGCCCCAGCGGCCAAGAGACCCAGTACTTC. It is translated as CASSPGPSGQETQYF.

This clonotype was seen at least ten times. The chain combines TRBV25-1 with TRBJ1-6; D uncertain. The CDR3 sequence is 12 residues long. Germline V gene sequence: CDR1 MGHDK, CDR2 SYGVNS. Trimming took 1 base from V and 6 from J, leaving 1 base between them. CDR3 residues: CASSESNSPLHF. CDR3 nucleotides: TGTGCCAGCAGTGAATCTAATTCACCCCTCCACTTT.

Concerning this clonotype itself: The conserved phenylalanine or tryptophan normally closing the CDR3 is absent here, so this likely arose from a read error. The gene calls are TRBV10-3 and TRBJ2-7, with 8 bases that match TRBD2. CDR1 and CDR2 (germline): ENHRY, SYGVKD. CDR3 size: 15 residues. In nucleotides, the CDR3 is TGTGCCATCAGTGAGGGAACTAGCGGTTCCTACAAGCAGTACTAC. It yields the protein CAISEGTSGSYKQYY.

This clonotype has a count of ten or more. The chain links TRBV11-2 to TRBJ2-7; the match to TRBD2 covers 13 bases. The germline gives CDR1 SGHAT, CDR2 FQNNGV. This CDR3 is built from 20 residues. V lost 5 bases and J lost 5; bases outside the gene matches: 21. This CDR3 is CASSLRPTSGRALLNNEQYF. The CDR3 DNA reads TGTGCCAGCAGCCTACGGCCTACTAGCGGGAGGGCCTTGTTGAACAACGAGCAGTACTTC.

Note on this clonotype: The conserved closing phenylalanine or tryptophan is absent in this CDR3, likely reflecting a read error. The J gene is TRBJ2-7, the V gene TRBV6-1; D is unresolved. Looked up from germline, CDR1 is MNHNS and CDR2 is SASEGT. This CDR3 spans 14 amino acids. The V gene lost 4 bases and the J gene lost 5 bases, with 15 bases spanning the gap. The CDR3, as DNA: TGTGCCAGCAGTGTATTTAGGCAGCTCGACGAGCAGTACATC. Protein sequence: CASSVFRQLDEQYI.

On this clonotype itself: Relative to the germline gene, one junction end is altered; a read error may explain this. The V gene is TRBV11-2, the J gene TRBJ2-6; possible D gene TRBD1, 5 bases. The CDR3 has 15 amino acids. CDR1 and CDR2 from the germline V gene are SGHAT and FQNNGV. Here the CDR3 reads CASSLSRPGANLLTF. The CDR3 DNA follows: TGTGCCAGCAGCTTATCAAGGCCTGGGGCCAACCTCCTGACTTTC.

Remarks on this clonotype: One end of the junction does not line up with germline, which may come from a read error. V is TRBV6-5 and J is TRBJ2-7; 7 nucleotides match TRBD2. The CDR3 consists of 16 residues. Germline V gene data show CDR1 as MNHEY and CDR2 as SVGAGI. The CDR3 DNA sequence: TGTACCAGCAGTGAGGATAGGGGCGGGAGACGGTATGAGCAGTACTTC. This sequence encodes CTSSEDRGGRRYEQYF.

Regarding this clonotype: This may be a read error, as it is one base from a much larger clone. The CDR3 region has the DNA TGTGCCAGCAGTTACCGACCCCGGGGTGGAGATACGCAGTATTTT. Amino acid sequence: CASSYRPRGGDTQYF. V usage is TRBV12-3 or TRBV12-4 and J usage is TRBJ2-3; D may be TRBD2 (5 bases). The CDR3 has 15 amino acids. V shed 4 bases and J shed 5 bases, with 16 bases lying between them.

To note about this clonotype: A read error may account for a junction end that differs from germline. The rearrangement joins TRBV2 to TRBJ2-2, with D possibly TRBD1 on 6 matching bases. Germline V CDR1 and CDR2: SNHLY, FYNNEI. The CDR3 consists of 15 residues. The CDR3 sequence is CVSIIGQKAPGELFF. Here the CDR3 DNA reads TGTGTCAGCATTATCGGACAGAAGGCCCCTGGGGAGCTGTTTTTT.

As regards this clonotype: Given the absence of the conserved phenylalanine or tryptophan at the CDR3 end, a read error is likely. The rearrangement joins TRBV28 to TRBJ2-1; TRBD2 agrees at 7 bases. Trimming at V came to 6 bases and at J to 5 bases, leaving 7 bases not matched to a gene. CDR1 is MDHEN, CDR2 SYDVKM, per germline. There are 14 residues in the CDR3. The DNA for the CDR3 is TGTGCCAGCAGCTTGCGGGAGCGTCACAATGAGCAGTTCCTC. Protein sequence: CASSLRERHNEQFL.

On this clonotype: The CDR3 end shows no conserved phenylalanine or tryptophan, and so a read error is likely. This chain connects TRBV10-2 to TRBJ1-6; D possibly corresponds to TRBD1 (5 bases). Trimming left V 3 bases short and J 9 bases short, with 12 bases between. Germline V gene sequence: CDR1 WSHSY, CDR2 SAAADI. The CDR3 totals 14 residues. The CDR3 DNA follows: TGCGCCAGCAGTGAACTGCAGGGACGTTCACCCCTCCACTCT. Its translation: CASSELQGRSPLHS.

The chain links TRBV10-3 to TRBJ2-7, with 9 bases that match TRBD1. Germline V gene data show CDR1 as ENHRY and CDR2 as SYGVKD. V shed 4 bases and J 6 bases; nucleotides not matched to a gene: 10. The CDR3 covers 15 residues. This CDR3 is CAISVRLGQGREQYF. The CDR3 DNA sequence: TGTGCCATCAGTGTGAGATTGGGACAGGGTCGCGAGCAGTACTTC.

Of note for this clonotype: A read error may produce the germline difference seen at one junction end. This chain uses TRBV6-5 with TRBJ2-7, with 12 bases that match TRBD1. The CDR3 has 16 residues. CDR1 and CDR2 from the germline V gene are MNHEY and SVGAGI. CDR3 bases: TGTGTCAGCAGTACAGGGACAGGGGGCGGCAATTACGAGCAATACTTC. Amino acids: CVSSTGTGGGNYEQYF.

The chain carries TRBV6-5 and TRBJ1-1; 7 nucleotides align to TRBD1. CDR3 length: 16 residues. V was pared by 8 bases and J by 5 bases, with 17 bases of the junction left unmatched. Germline values: CDR1 MNHEY, CDR2 SVGAGI. The CDR3 loop reads CASDLYGLQGSTEAFF. In DNA form, the CDR3 reads TGTGCCAGCGACCTTTACGGATTACAGGGGAGTACTGAAGCTTTCTTT.

V is TRBV11-2 and J is TRBJ2-7; tentative D call: TRBD1 (6 bases). Trimming took 5 bases from V and 3 from J, leaving 20 bases between them. CDR1 SGHAT and CDR2 FQNNGV come from the germline V gene. The CDR3 has 16 amino acids. The CDR3 sequence: CASSPLGGQGYYEQYF. In nucleotides, the CDR3 is TGTGCCAGCAGCCCCCTCGGTGGGCAGGGGTACTACGAGCAGTACTTC.

Comments on this clonotype: An end of the junction does not agree with germline; a read error may underlie this. The chain employs TRBV11-2 and TRBJ2-1; unclear D gene. CDR1 is SGHAT, CDR2 FQNNGV, per germline. This CDR3 has 13 amino acids. The CDR3 region is CASILDSPRPQFF. The CDR3 DNA reads TGTGCCAGCATCTTAGACTCCCCCCGTCCGCAGTTCTTC.

In its sample, this clonotype is medium-sized. The J gene is TRBJ1-2, the V gene TRBV6-2 or TRBV6-3, with D possibly being TRBD1 (5 bases). The CDR3 is made up of 10 amino acids. CDR1 and CDR2 (germline): MNHEY, SVGEGT. V lost 6 bases, J lost 7 bases, and 6 bases lay in between. The CDR3 loop is CASRDIGYTF. The CDR3 nucleotides are TGTGCCAGCAGGGACATTGGCTACACCTTC.

Concerning this clonotype: This may be a read error: a much more frequent sequence differs by one nucleotide. The chain carries TRBV5-4 and TRBJ2-1; D call uncertain. CDR1 and CDR2 from the germline V gene are SGHNT and YYREEE (reference sequence). V lost 4 bases, J lost 5 bases, and 19 bases lay in between. The CDR3 runs 16 residues. The CDR3 loop is CASSLKLSGPNNEQFF. The CDR3 DNA is TGTGCCAGCAGCCTAAAACTCTCCGGGCCCAACAATGAGCAGTTCTTC.

On this clonotype itself: Germline and junction disagree at one end, which may indicate a read error. The V call is TRBV14, the J call TRBJ1-2; D might be TRBD1 (6 bases). Germline CDR1 SGHDN, CDR2 FVKESK. This CDR3 has 18 residues. The CDR3 is CANSPDSRRGPWDYGYTF. The CDR3, as DNA: TGTGCCAACAGCCCAGACAGCCGCCGGGGGCCATGGGATTATGGCTACACCTTC.

On this clonotype: At one end the junction does not follow the germline gene, possibly because of a read error. This chain joins TRBV28 and TRBJ2-6; D may correspond to TRBD1 or TRBD2 (6 bases each). The length of the CDR3 is 17 residues. The V gene's germline CDR1 is MDHEN and CDR2 SYDVKM. The CDR3 loop is CASRLGGSLSGANVLTF. DNA of the CDR3: TGTGCCAGCCGTTTGGGGGGCTCGCTCTCTGGGGCCAACGTCCTGACTTTC.

This chain connects TRBV29-1 to TRBJ2-3; weak D call: TRBD1 (5 bases). This CDR3 comprises 14 residues. The germline V gene encodes CDR1 SQVTM and CDR2 ANQGSEA. The CDR3 sequence is CSAYTRQFTDTQYF. Here the CDR3 DNA reads TGCAGTGCCTATACGAGACAGTTCACAGATACGCAGTATTTT.

This clonotype was picked up many times. V usage is TRBV12-3 or TRBV12-4 and J usage is TRBJ1-1, with TRBD1 identical over 9 bases. CDR3 length: 15 amino acids. Trimming removed 4 bases from V and 4 bases from J; junction bases left unmatched: 7. The CDR3, as DNA: TGTGCCAGCAGTTGGGGAGACAGGGGGGCCACTGAAGCTTTCTTT. Protein product: CASSWGDRGATEAFF.

This clonotype was found many times. V gene TRBV29-1 combines with J gene TRBJ1-4; D remains ambiguous. This CDR3 region has 13 residues. Germline V gives CDR1 SQVTM, CDR2 ANQGSEA. V lost 4 bases and J 3 bases, leaving 9 bases between the germline ends. CDR3 residues: CSVVSSSNEKLFF. The CDR3 DNA follows: TGCAGCGTTGTATCCTCTTCTAATGAAAAACTGTTTTTT.

Comment on this clonotype: A single base separates this from a much larger clone, so it may be a read error. The chain employs TRBV6-5 and TRBJ1-3; D perhaps matches TRBD1 (5 bases). Trimming removed 7 bases at V and 0 bases at J, with 16 bases between. This CDR3 has 16 residues. From germline, CDR1 is MNHEY and CDR2 SVGAGI. CDR3 nucleotide sequence: TGTGCCAGCATTCGCTCCGGGACCGTCTCTGGAAACACCATATATTTT. Amino acids: CASIRSGTVSGNTIYF.

Worth noting for this clonotype: A much larger clone lies a single base off, so this may be a read error. The chain joins TRBV20-1 to TRBJ1-2; unclear D gene. The germline V gene has CDR1 DFQATT and CDR2 SNEGSKA (reference sequence). CDR3 length: 11 residues. For the CDR3, the DNA is TGCAGTGTTAGAGATTCGGGAGGCTACACCTTC. Protein sequence: CSVRDSGGYTF.

This clonotype was seen only a few times. The CDR3 does not end in the conserved phenylalanine or tryptophan, so this is likely a read error. The chain recombines TRBV29-1 with TRBJ2-1; weak D call: TRBD1 (5 bases). This CDR3 region has 13 residues. Germline CDR1 is SQVTM and CDR2 is ANQGSEA. V was cut by 6 bases and J by 9 bases, with 18 bases left in between. In nucleotides, the CDR3 is TGCAGCGTAAAATGGCAGGGCATAATTGAGCAGTTCTTA. As protein: CSVKWQGIIEQFL.

About this clonotype itself: A much more abundant neighbour one base away suggests this may be a read error. The chain has TRBV20-1 and TRBJ2-2, with TRBD2 matching over 12 bases. The CDR3 extends over 14 amino acids. Looked up from germline, CDR1 is DFQATT and CDR2 is SNEGSKA (reference sequence). Losses at the gene ends were 2 bases for V and 7 bases for J; bases not matched to a gene: 2. CDR3 sequence: CSARRTSGIGELFF. The CDR3, as DNA: TGCAGTGCTAGAAGGACTAGCGGGATCGGGGAGCTGTTTTTT.

Worth noting for this clonotype: One end of the junction varies from germline; a read error may be responsible. The chain couples TRBV10-2 to TRBJ1-1; the D gene is possibly TRBD1 (5 bases). Germline CDR1 and CDR2: WSHSY and SAAADI. This CDR3 is built from 15 residues. The CDR3 coding sequence is TGCGCCAGCAGTGAAGTCAGGGTAATGAACACTGAAGCTCTCTTC. Its translation is CASSEVRVMNTEALF.

J is TRBJ2-7 and V is TRBV10-3; D perhaps matches TRBD1 (5 bases). CDR1 ENHRY and CDR2 SYGVKD come from the germline V gene. V dropped 11 bases and J dropped 3 bases, with 17 bases sitting between them. There are 13 residues in the CDR3. CDR3 DNA: TGTGCCTTCAAAAGGCAGGGTGGCTACGAGCAGTACTTC. Translated, it gives CAFKRQGGYEQYF.

This clonotype was seen more than once but under ten times. A read error is likely, as this CDR3 ends without the conserved phenylalanine or tryptophan. The chain carries TRBV12-3 or TRBV12-4 and TRBJ2-7; TRBD2 matches at 7 bases. V gave up 1 base and J gave up 2 bases; unmatched junction bases: 14. The length of the CDR3 is 18 residues. CDR3 in amino acids: CASSLEPDRREITYEQYL. In DNA, the CDR3 is TGTGCCAGCAGTTTAGAACCGGATAGGCGGGAGATAACCTACGAGCAGTACCTC.

A remark on this clonotype: A single base separates this from a much larger clone, so it may be a read error. The rearrangement joins TRBV28 to TRBJ2-3, with 7 bases matching TRBD2. CDR1 MDHEN and CDR2 SYDVKM come from the germline V gene. The CDR3 loop spans 17 amino acids. This CDR3 is CTSRDLPRDYKTDTQYF. CDR3 sequence (DNA): TGTACCAGCAGAGACCTTCCCCGGGACTATAAGACAGATACGCAGTATTTT.